Included here is one T cell receptor (beta chain) sequence, with context. The target antigen is unknown. This specimen belongs to a study of cytomegalovirus exposure and HLA in healthy donors. 13 Jbeta primers and 60 Vbeta primers were used for the PCR. Assay used: immunoSEQ multiplex PCR; TCRdb lists only in-frame clones, some missing. Of around 140,000 clones listed, more than 75% are singletons. J gave up 8 bases and V 4 bases, and 6 bases lay outside the gene matches. From germline, CDR1 is MGHRA and CDR2 YSYEKL. The CDR3 spans 14 residues. The study, taken as a whole, reports: A previous analysis found most TCR beta V segments productive roughly 87% or roughly 30% of the time. Most TCR sequences were uncommon, yet certain public TCRs appeared in many donors.

V usage is TRBV4-1 and J usage is TRBJ1-5; 9 bases line up with TRBD1. The clonotype was recovered from a man between 45 and 60 years old in good health and CMV-seronegative. Sequencing was performed on PBMCs. The CDR3 sequence is CASSLLDRGEPQHF. CDR3 in DNA: TGCGCCAGCAGCCTCTTAGACAGGGGGGAGCCCCAGCATTTT.